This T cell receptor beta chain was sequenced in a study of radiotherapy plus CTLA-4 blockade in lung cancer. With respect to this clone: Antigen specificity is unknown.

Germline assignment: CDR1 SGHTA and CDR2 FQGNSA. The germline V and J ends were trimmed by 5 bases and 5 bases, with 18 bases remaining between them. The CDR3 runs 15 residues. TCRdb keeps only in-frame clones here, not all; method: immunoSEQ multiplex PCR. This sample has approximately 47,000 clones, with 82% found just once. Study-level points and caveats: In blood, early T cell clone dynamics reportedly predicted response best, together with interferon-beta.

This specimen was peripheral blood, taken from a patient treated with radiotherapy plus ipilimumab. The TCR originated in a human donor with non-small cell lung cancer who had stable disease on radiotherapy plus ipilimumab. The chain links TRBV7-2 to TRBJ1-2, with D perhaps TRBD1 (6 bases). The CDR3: CASSIPQTGWYGYTF. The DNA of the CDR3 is TGTGCCAGCAGCATACCTCAGACAGGATGGTATGGCTACACCTTC.